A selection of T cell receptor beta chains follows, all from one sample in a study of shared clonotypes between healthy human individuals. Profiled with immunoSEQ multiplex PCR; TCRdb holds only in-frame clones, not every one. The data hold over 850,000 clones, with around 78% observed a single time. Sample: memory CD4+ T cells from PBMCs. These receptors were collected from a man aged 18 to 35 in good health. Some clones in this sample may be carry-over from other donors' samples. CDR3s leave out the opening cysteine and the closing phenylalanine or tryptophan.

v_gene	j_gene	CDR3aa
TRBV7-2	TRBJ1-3	ASSLEPGATGNTIY
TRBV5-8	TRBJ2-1	ASSLGLGQYNEQF
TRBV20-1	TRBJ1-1	SAGEEGEAF
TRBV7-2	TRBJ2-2	ASRQTGNTGELF
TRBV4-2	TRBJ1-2	ASSRTVMGGYT
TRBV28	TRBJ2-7	ASSLGGGGSYEQY
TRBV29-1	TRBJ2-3	SVVRTGGPTDTQY
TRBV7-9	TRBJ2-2	ASSPRTSGGSNTGELF
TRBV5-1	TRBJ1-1	ASSRGPSTEAF
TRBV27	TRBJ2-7	ASSLVATGVEQY
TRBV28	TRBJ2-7	ASMSAYEQY
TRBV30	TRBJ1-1	AWSVFGRGRDLAF
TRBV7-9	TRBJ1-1	ASSSGQGRAF
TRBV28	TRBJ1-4	ASSLVAGVLF
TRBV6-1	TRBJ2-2	ASMRDGPNTGELF
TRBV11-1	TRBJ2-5	ASSQGLAQETQY
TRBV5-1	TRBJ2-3	ASSLGTTPRTDTQY
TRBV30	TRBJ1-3	AWSPQLGNTIY
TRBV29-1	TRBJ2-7	SADYEQY
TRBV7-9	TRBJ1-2	ASSSSGTGGNYGYT
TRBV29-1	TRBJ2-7	SVRFRTGEQY
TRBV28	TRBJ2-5	ASSFVSGTSRGRAY
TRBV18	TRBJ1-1	ASSPLKNTEAF
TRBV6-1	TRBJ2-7	ASSQGTSAQTYEQY
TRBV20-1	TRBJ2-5	SALAQETQY
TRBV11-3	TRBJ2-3	ASSPGGNTDTQY
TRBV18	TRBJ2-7	ASSISYEQY
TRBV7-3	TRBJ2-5	ASSPRGYGGETQY
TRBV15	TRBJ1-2	ATGRGGPYGYT
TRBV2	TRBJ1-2	ASSAHWDGYT
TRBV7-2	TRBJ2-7	ASSLGPGGSSYEQY
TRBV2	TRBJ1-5	ASIPAAGKNQPQH
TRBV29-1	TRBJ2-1	SVDMGQGYNEQF
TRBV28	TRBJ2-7	ASSPTSRDRIEQY
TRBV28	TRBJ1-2	ASSSSPGSQGYT
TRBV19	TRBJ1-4	ASSPDRVQNEKLF
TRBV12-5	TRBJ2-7	ASALGRDGEQY
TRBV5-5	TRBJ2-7	ASSQRLVTGGAINKQY
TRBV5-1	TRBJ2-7	ASSLQTDYEQY
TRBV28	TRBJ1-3	ASNKGGVRNTIY
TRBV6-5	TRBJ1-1	ASSNGQGTTEAF
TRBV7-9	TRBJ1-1	ASSRGANEAF
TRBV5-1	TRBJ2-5	ASSLLAGGETQY
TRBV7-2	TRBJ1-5	ASSTGQGRQPQH
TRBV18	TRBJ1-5	ASSPPMETEPQH
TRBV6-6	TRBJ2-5	ASRPTLVPQETQY
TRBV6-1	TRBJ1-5	ASSGDRDVWQPQH
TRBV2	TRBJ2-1	ANSPYNEQF
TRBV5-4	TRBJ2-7	ATLLDRGDEQY
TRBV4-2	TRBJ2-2	ASKGGEAGELF
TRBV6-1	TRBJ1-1	ASSEVGGVFPAEAF